This T cell receptor (beta chain) was identified during a study of shared clonotypes between healthy human individuals. On the study more broadly: Three CD4 naive, three CD4 memory, two CD8 naive and one CD8 memory plate were used per donor. Study outcomes and limitations: Clonotype sharing across a few donors was observed for roughly 5% of naive CD4 clonotypes.

Notes on this clone: Its antigen is unknown.

V shed 5 bases and J shed 0 bases, with 12 bases lying between them. Germline CDR1 MGHRA, CDR2 YSYEKL. The CDR3 length is 15 residues. Clones were sequenced by immunoSEQ multiplex PCR, and TCRdb holds only the in-frame ones, with some missing. The sample shows approximately 1.5 million clones, 98% to 99% of them seen only once. The chain recombines TRBV4-1 with TRBJ2-3; tentative D call: TRBD1 (6 bases). The sample was naive CD4+ T cells sorted from blood. Subset reported: CD45RA+ positively selected. This sequence was found in a man aged 25 to 45 in good health. The CDR3 here is CASSGGQLSTDTQYF. The DNA of the CDR3 is TGCGCCAGCAGCGGAGGACAGCTTAGCACAGATACGCAGTATTTT.